A selection of T cell receptor beta chains follows, all from one sample in a study of beta chain features in type 1 diabetes. The assay was immunoSEQ multiplex PCR, and TCRdb's table has in-frame clones only and misses some. Altogether more than 300,000 clones are present, over 9.5% being singletons, with the ten largest covering around 0.0099%. Sequencing input: naive CD4+ T cells from blood. The receptors derive from a woman under 30 with type 1 diabetes. CDR3s include the opening cysteine and the closing phenylalanine or tryptophan. Each record gives: clone size, D gene, J gene, V gene, CDR3 DNA, CDR3 protein. A D gene is named only where the DNA matches it firmly. Some rows have no size entry. The others give once, few or many, or a class for an expanded clone.

-,TRBD1,TRBJ2-7,TRBV28,TGTGCCAGCACTTCCCGAGACAGGGTTTCCAGCGAGCAGTACTTC,CASTSRDRVSSEQYF
few,-,TRBJ2-7,TRBV7-2,TGTGCCAGCAGCCGGCTCCCCAGCGACTACGAGCAGTACTTC,CASSRLPSDYEQYF
-,-,TRBJ1-4,TRBV2,TGTGCCAGCAGTGAATCCCACAAAAAACTGTTTTTT,CASSESHKKLFF
-,-,TRBJ2-1,TRBV7-9,TGTGCCAGCGCTGGGGGGGACAGGTACTACAATGAGCAGTTCTTC,CASAGGDRYYNEQFF
few,-,TRBJ1-2,TRBV14,TGTGCCAGCAGCGAGGGTAACTATGGCTACACCTTC,CASSEGNYGYTF
-,TRBD2,TRBJ2-3,TRBV5-4,TGTGCCAGCAGCTTGGCGACCGGGAGGTCCACAGATACGCAGTATTTT,CASSLATGRSTDTQYF
-,TRBD2,TRBJ2-1,TRBV7-3,TGTGCCAGCAGCTTACTAGCGGGGAGACCCTACAATGAGCAGTTCTTC,CASSLLAGRPYNEQFF
-,-,TRBJ2-7,TRBV5-1,TGCGCCAGCAGCTTTTCACAGCAGACCTACGAGCAGTACTTC,CASSFSQQTYEQYF
-,-,TRBJ2-1,TRBV7-9,TGTGCCAGCAGACCGGGGACACCAAAAGAGAATGAGCAGTTCTTC,CASRPGTPKENEQFF
-,-,TRBJ2-7,TRBV7-2,TGCGCCAGCAGCCAAGGGAGCTCCTACGAGCAGTACTTC,CASSQGSSYEQYF
-,-,TRBJ2-5,TRBV15,TGTGCCACCAGCCCCCCTAGCGTCCGAGAGACCCAGTACTTC,CATSPPSVRETQYF
few,-,TRBJ1-1,TRBV4-3,TGCGCCAGCAGCCAAGAGGGCGGGACTGAAGCTTTCTTT,CASSQEGGTEAFF
few,-,TRBJ1-4,TRBV5-1,TGCGCCAGCGCTAAGGGGGATAATGAAAAACTGTTTTTT,CASAKGDNEKLFF
-,TRBD2,TRBJ2-1,TRBV4-1,TGCGCCAGCAGTCCGACTAGCGGGAGAAGGGGCTCCTACAATGAGCAGTTCTTC,CASSPTSGRRGSYNEQFF
once,-,TRBJ2-2,TRBV11-3,TGTGCCAGCAGCCCGATGGGTGGGAGGAACACCGGGGAGCTGTTTTTT,CASSPMGGRNTGELFF
once,-,TRBJ2-4,TRBV6-5,TGTGCCAGCAGTTACGGAAGACTAGCCAAAAACATTCAGTACTTC,CASSYGRLAKNIQYF
-,-,TRBJ2-7,TRBV5-6,TGTGCCAGCAGCTTGATTAGTTACGAGCAGTACTTC,CASSLISYEQYF
few,TRBD1,TRBJ1-5,TRBV7-9,TGTGCCAGCAGCTTTACAGGGGATCAGCCCCAGCATTTT,CASSFTGDQPQHF
-,TRBD2,TRBJ2-7,TRBV29-1,TGCAGCGCCGGACTAGGGCCCTCCTACGAGCAGTACTTC,CSAGLGPSYEQYF
few,-,TRBJ1-5,TRBV30,TGTGCCTGGAGTAGGGGAGGGGGTCAGCCCCAGCATTTT,CAWSRGGGQPQHF
-,TRBD1,TRBJ1-2,TRBV7-2,TGTGCCAGCAGCTCCCAAGGCGGGACAGCCTATGGCTACACCTTC,CASSSQGGTAYGYTF
few,-,TRBJ2-3,TRBV7-2,TGTGCCAGCATCCTCCTTACACAGGATACGCAGTATTTT,CASILLTQDTQYF
-,-,TRBJ1-1,TRBV7-9,TGTGCCAGCAGTTACGCGGGTAATATGGGGACTGAAGCTTTCTTT,CASSYAGNMGTEAFF
-,-,TRBJ2-2,TRBV28,TGTGCCAGCAGCCCCCCGGGACACATGAACACCGGGGAGCTGTTTTTT,CASSPPGHMNTGELFF
few,-,TRBJ2-7,TRBV5-1,TGCGCCAGCAGCATCGACAGGTCCTACGAGCAGTACTTC,CASSIDRSYEQYF
few,-,TRBJ1-2,TRBV7-9,TGTGCCAGCAGCTCCCCTGCCGGGTTATGGGAGTTC,CASSSPAGLWEF
few,TRBD1,TRBJ2-6,TRBV28,TGTGCCAGCTCTCGACAGGGGTTAACCTCTGGGGCCAACGTCCTGACTTTC,CASSRQGLTSGANVLTF
-,-,TRBJ1-1,TRBV6-5,TGTGCCAGCATAAAGGAGACTGAAGCTTTCTTT,CASIKETEAFF
few,-,TRBJ2-2,TRBV11-2,TGTGCCAGCAGCCTCTCCGTGAGGACAGCTAACACCGGGGAGCTGTTTTTT,CASSLSVRTANTGELFF
few,-,TRBJ2-3,TRBV20-1,TGCAGTGCTGGGCCTGGGGATACGCAGTATTTT,CSAGPGDTQYF
-,-,TRBJ2-4,TRBV28,TGTGCCAGCAGTACAGGGTCCACCGCCAAAAACATTCAGTACTTC,CASSTGSTAKNIQYF
-,-,TRBJ1-4,TRBV4-2,TGTGCCAGCAGCCAAGAGGCCACTAATGAAAAACTGTTTTTT,CASSQEATNEKLFF
few,-,TRBJ2-7,TRBV5-1,TGCGCCAGCAGCTCAGATACCGGGACAACCTACGAGCAGTACTTC,CASSSDTGTTYEQYF
few,TRBD2,TRBJ2-5,TRBV5-4,TGTGCCAGCAGCTTTGGGATAGCGGATAGCGGGGAGACCCAGTACTTC,CASSFGIADSGETQYF
few,TRBD2,TRBJ2-1,TRBV14,TGTGCCAGCAGTCCGGCGGGGACTAGCCACAATGAGCAGTTCTTC,CASSPAGTSHNEQFF
few,TRBD1,TRBJ2-7,TRBV5-1,TGCGCCAGCAGCCACGGGACAGGGGGAGCCTACGAGCAGTACTTC,CASSHGTGGAYEQYF
few,-,TRBJ2-3,TRBV7-2,TGTGCCAGCAGCGTCGGGGGAATCCTTGCGGATACGCAGTATTTT,CASSVGGILADTQYF
-,-,TRBJ2-7,TRBV15,TGTGCCACCGGGGGACAACCTCCCTACGAGCAGTACTTC,CATGGQPPYEQYF
few,-,TRBJ2-3,TRBV21-1,TGTGCCAGCAGCACTACCGACCCACAGGGAGATACGCAGTATTTT,CASSTTDPQGDTQYF
-,-,TRBJ2-5,TRBV19,TGTGCCAGTAGTTGGGGGGACCAAGAGACCCAGTACTTC,CASSWGDQETQYF
few,-,TRBJ1-2,TRBV30,TGTGCCTGGAGTGGCGGGCAGACTAACTATGGCTACACCTTC,CAWSGGQTNYGYTF
few,TRBD1,TRBJ1-5,TRBV12-5,TGTGCTAGTGGTTTGGGACAGGGCGGGCAGCCCCAGCATTTT,CASGLGQGGQPQHF
-,-,TRBJ1-4,TRBV29-1,TGCAGCGTGGGGGCCAGCGGGGGAAATGAAAAACTGTTTTTT,CSVGASGGNEKLFF
-,TRBD1,TRBJ1-6,TRBV4-3,TGCGCCAGCAGCCAAGATGGGACAGAGAGCTCCTATAATTCACCCCTCCACTTT,CASSQDGTESSYNSPLHF
few,TRBD2,TRBJ2-1,TRBV7-2,TGTGCCAGCAGCTCAGGACTAGCGGGAGTAAATGAGCAGTTCTTC,CASSSGLAGVNEQFF
-,-,TRBJ2-6,TRBV6-5,TGTGCCAGCAGCGGGAATACTGGGGCCAACGTCCTGACTTTC,CASSGNTGANVLTF
-,TRBD1,TRBJ2-4,TRBV14,TGTGCCAGCAGCCACGGAGACAGGGGCATTCAGTACTTC,CASSHGDRGIQYF
few,TRBD1,TRBJ1-1,TRBV10-3,TGTGCCATCAGTGAAGGACAGGTCGGGAACACTGAAGCTTTCTTT,CAISEGQVGNTEAFF
few,-,TRBJ2-2,TRBV4-3,TGCGCCAGCAGCCAAGATGGTCGGGAGCCCGGGGAGCTGTTTTTT,CASSQDGREPGELFF
few,TRBD1,TRBJ1-6,TRBV5-1,TGCGCCAGCAGCTTGGTGAGACAGGGGATGGGAGCCCTCCACTTT,CASSLVRQGMGALHF
-,-,TRBJ1-5,TRBV25-1,TGTGCCAGCAGTGAAACGGGGATTTCTCAGCCCCAGCATTTT,CASSETGISQPQHF
-,-,TRBJ1-2,TRBV7-9,TGTGCCAGCAGACGTGAAGGGGGCTATGGCTACACCTTC,CASRREGGYGYTF